The clone carrying this T cell receptor beta chain occurred a few times. What it binds is unknown. This record comes from a study of cytomegalovirus exposure and HLA in healthy donors. Study in general: HLA-typed donors were the source of about 85 million unique TCRs, which an early data release held.

CDR1 and CDR2 from the germline V gene are SNHLY and FYNNEI. The CDR3 is 14 amino acids. Deletions cut 1 base from V and 4 bases from J, with 10 bases between. PCR primers comprised 60 Vbeta and 13 Jbeta primers. In the source study's methods: An analysis that came later counted 77 million or so unique TCR beta chains, roughly 11 million shared. Data came from immunoSEQ multiplex PCR; TCRdb stores just in-frame clones and leaves some out. Clone size and the V and J calls come from that table; the DNA yielded D and trimming. The repertoire holds tens of thousands of clones, more than 70% seen once, with over 10% in the top ten. Overall study findings and caveats: Common viral pathogens seemed, in a later analysis, to connect with several of the most significant clusters.

Sequencing was performed on PBMCs. This clonotype was sampled from a woman aged 35 to 49 in good health and CMV-seropositive. V gene TRBV2 combines with J gene TRBJ1-2; D remains ambiguous. The chain's CDR3 is CASSEGGRSYGYTF. CDR3 nucleotides: TGTGCCAGCAGTGAAGGCGGCAGATCCTATGGCTACACCTTC.